A selection of T cell receptor beta chains follows, all from one sample in a study of CD8 T cells in Susac syndrome. TCRdb re-derived calls from the immunoSEQ multiplex PCR reads in MiXCR, one entry per CDR3 protein. The sample records around 190,000 distinct CDR3 sequences, 95% being singletons. What was sequenced was CD4+ T cells from PBMCs. The receptors stem from a human donor in good health. CDR3s include the opening cysteine and the closing phenylalanine or tryptophan. D genes are given only for firm matches. Rows may omit the clone size; those that give it use once, few, many or a size class.

>NA|TRBV10-3|TRBJ2-1|NA
TGTGCCGTAACACAGGGAAGTGAGCAGTTCTTC
CAVTQGSEQFF
>NA|TRBV19|TRBJ2-7|TRBD1
TGTGCCAGTAGTAGGGACAGGGAGTACGAGCAGTACTTC
CASSRDREYEQYF
>NA|TRBV6-5|TRBJ2-7|TRBD2
TGTGCCAGCAGGGCTAGCGGAATGTACGAGCAGTACTTC
CASRASGMYEQYF
>NA|TRBV7-2|TRBJ2-1|TRBD2
TGTGCCAGCAGCTGGGCGGGAGGGATCCACAATGAGCAGTTCTTC
CASSWAGGIHNEQFF
>NA|TRBV28|TRBJ1-1|NA
TGTGCCAGCGCCGGGCCACCTAGTCGAGCTTTCTTT
CASAGPPSRAFF
>NA|TRBV7-2|TRBJ2-1|TRBD2
TGTGCCAGCAGCTTAAGAGCGGGGTTTTACAATGAGCAGTTCTTC
CASSLRAGFYNEQFF
>once|TRBV11-2|TRBJ2-2|TRBD2
TGTGCCAGCAGCCGGACTAGCGGGATGGCCGGGGAGCTGTTTTTT
CASSRTSGMAGELFF
>NA|TRBV12-3/TRBV12-4|TRBJ2-5|NA
TGTGCCAGCAGCTCCCCCGGGCAAGAGACCCAGTACTTC
CASSSPGQETQYF
>NA|TRBV12-3/TRBV12-4|TRBJ2-1|NA
TGTGCCAGCAGTTTAGGGATTTTCGGGGATGAGCAGTTCTTC
CASSLGIFGDEQFF
>NA|TRBV3-1|TRBJ1-5|NA
TGTGCCAGCAGCCAAGATGGGATCGGGGAGGAACAGCCCCAGCATTTT
CASSQDGIGEEQPQHF
>NA|TRBV27|TRBJ2-7|TRBD2
TGTGCCAGCAGTTTAGCGTGGCTAGCGGGGGGCGAGCAGTACTTC
CASSLAWLAGGEQYF
>few|TRBV9|TRBJ2-5|TRBD1
TGTGCCAGCAGCGGGGACAGACAAGAGACCCAGTACTTC
CASSGDRQETQYF
>NA|TRBV6-2/TRBV6-3|TRBJ2-7|TRBD2
TGTGCCAGCAGGCGGACTAGCGGAGCATACGAGCAGTACTTC
CASRRTSGAYEQYF
>NA|TRBV29-1|TRBJ1-2|NA
TGCAGCGTTGAGGGGGCCGGCTACACCTTC
CSVEGAGYTF
>NA|TRBV3-1|TRBJ1-1|NA
TGTGCCAGCAGCCAAGATCGAACAAATCCCACTGAAGCTTTCTTT
CASSQDRTNPTEAFF
>NA|TRBV29-1|TRBJ2-3|NA
TGCAGCGTTGAACCTAGCAATACGCAGTATTTT
CSVEPSNTQYF
>NA|TRBV7-2|TRBJ1-1|NA
TGTGCCAGCAGCTCCCTCGGGGGCGGGAGAAAAGCTTTCTTT
CASSSLGGGRKAFF
>once|TRBV7-2|TRBJ2-7|NA
TGTGCCAGCAGCCCCCCGTCCGGGGTTACGCAGTACTTC
CASSPPSGVTQYF
>NA|TRBV29-1|TRBJ2-3|TRBD2
TGCAGCTCGGGGACTAGCGGAACAGATACGCAGTATTTT
CSSGTSGTDTQYF
>NA|TRBV29-1|TRBJ1-2|NA
TGCAGCGTTGGGTGGCAGGGGAATGGCTACACCTTC
CSVGWQGNGYTF
>NA|TRBV2|TRBJ1-1|TRBD1
TGTGCCAGCAGTGAAGTTCGTGGACAGGGTTTTCTTGCTTTCTTT
CASSEVRGQGFLAFF
>NA|TRBV12-3/TRBV12-4|TRBJ2-1|NA
TGTGCCAGCAGTCGGTATGAGCAGTTCTTC
CASSRYEQFF
>NA|TRBV7-2|TRBJ2-2|NA
TGTGCCAGCAGCTTAGGAGACAGGTCCACCGGGGAGCTGTTTTTT
CASSLGDRSTGELFF
>NA|TRBV3-1|TRBJ2-2|NA
TGTGCCAGCAGCTCAGGATTCGGCTCCGGGGAGCTGTTTTTT
CASSSGFGSGELFF
>NA|TRBV12-3/TRBV12-4|TRBJ2-3|NA
TGTGCCAGCAGTGCTGCCCCCGCAAATACGCAGTATTTT
CASSAAPANTQYF
>once|TRBV2|TRBJ2-1|TRBD2
TGTGCCAGCAGTGCCGGACTAGCGGGGCCTTACAATGAGCAGTTCTTC
CASSAGLAGPYNEQFF
>NA|TRBV2|TRBJ1-4|NA
TGTGCCAGCAACCCGCGAGGTGAAAAACTGTTTTTT
CASNPRGEKLFF
>NA|TRBV7-2|TRBJ2-5|NA
TGTGCCAGCAGCCGCCTTAGTGGGCAAGAGACCCAGTACTTC
CASSRLSGQETQYF
>NA|TRBV18|TRBJ2-1|TRBD2
TGTGCCAGCTCACCGACTAGCGGGAGGGCCGTGAATGAGCAGTTCTTC
CASSPTSGRAVNEQFF
>NA|TRBV3-1|TRBJ2-1|NA
TGTGCCAGCAGCCAAGGGGCAGGGCCCAATGAGCAGTTCTTC
CASSQGAGPNEQFF
>NA|TRBV25-1|TRBJ2-3|NA
TGTGCCAGCAGTGAATGGGAGGGGGGCCTACCTGCCACGCAGTATTTT
CASSEWEGGLPATQYF
>NA|TRBV29-1|TRBJ2-5|NA
TGCAGCGTCAAGGGTAGCGGTACACAAGAGACCCAGTACTTC
CSVKGSGTQETQYF
>NA|TRBV6-5|TRBJ1-1|NA
TGTGCCAGCAGTTACGCTATGGGTGGGGACACTGAAGCTTTCTTT
CASSYAMGGDTEAFF
>NA|TRBV3-1|TRBJ2-2|TRBD2
TGTGCCAGCAGCCCTACTCGCGGGAGGGCGACCGGGGAGCTGTTTTTT
CASSPTRGRATGELFF
>NA|TRBV24-1|TRBJ2-1|NA
TGTGCCACCAGTGATTTAGTAACATCCTCCTACAATGAGCAGTTCTTC
CATSDLVTSSYNEQFF
>NA|TRBV11-2|TRBJ2-6|NA
TGTGCCAGCAGCTTACAGGGTACTGGGGCCAACGTCCTGACTTTC
CASSLQGTGANVLTF
>NA|TRBV2|TRBJ1-2|TRBD1
TGTGCCAGCACCAGGGGGACGGCTAACTATGGCTACACCTTC
CASTRGTANYGYTF
>NA|TRBV29-1|TRBJ2-5|NA
TGCAGCGTTTTTCATTCGGGGTTCGGGGAGACCCAGTACTTC
CSVFHSGFGETQYF
>NA|TRBV6-5|TRBJ2-2|NA
TGTGCCAGCAGTTACTCAAGGCTAGCAGGGACCGGGGAGCTGTTTTTT
CASSYSRLAGTGELFF
>NA|TRBV27|TRBJ2-7|TRBD1
TGTGCCAGCAGTCCTAACAGGGGGGCCTACGAGCAGTACTTC
CASSPNRGAYEQYF
>NA|TRBV5-4|TRBJ1-2|NA
TGTGCCAGCAGCTTGAGGTCGGTTCCCTATGGCTACACCTTC
CASSLRSVPYGYTF
>NA|TRBV20-1|TRBJ2-3|NA
TGCAGTGCTAGAGATGAGCGGAAAAGCACAGATACGCAGTATTTT
CSARDERKSTDTQYF
>NA|TRBV12-3/TRBV12-4|TRBJ1-6|TRBD1
TGTGCCAGCAGTAGTGTCGACAGGGAAGGACCCCTCCATTTT
CASSSVDREGPLHF
>NA|TRBV7-2|TRBJ2-5|NA
TGTGCCAGCAGCTTAGGGCGGTCTGAGACCCAGTACTTC
CASSLGRSETQYF
>NA|TRBV4-3|TRBJ2-2|NA
TGCGCCAGCAGCCAAGAAGCTCTCACCGGGGAGCTGTTTTTT
CASSQEALTGELFF
>NA|TRBV11-2|TRBJ2-3|NA
TGTGCCAGCAGCCCCGCCCGGCGCGGCACAGATACGCAGTATTTT
CASSPARRGTDTQYF
>NA|TRBV5-1|TRBJ2-5|NA
TGCGCCAGCGGGGACCAGGCTCAAGGGGAAGAGACCCAGTACTTC
CASGDQAQGEETQYF
>NA|TRBV3-1|TRBJ2-2|NA
TGTGCCAGCAGCTTAGGGTACCCCGGGGAGCTGTTTTTT
CASSLGYPGELFF
>NA|TRBV29-1|TRBJ2-1|TRBD2
TGCAGCGCCCTGGGGACTAGCTACAATGAGCAGTTCTTC
CSALGTSYNEQFF